This TCR beta chain was identified during a study of cytomegalovirus exposure and HLA in healthy donors (TCRdb year 2017). For the wider study: An earlier analysis of several hundred of the donors reported roughly 300 Gb of sequence data and 117 million unique TCR beta sequences from roughly 200 million T cells. An early release covering roughly 580 HLA-typed donors comprised about 300 gigabases of sequencing data and about 90 million unique TCR sequences. The genetic ancestry cluster associated with self-reported Caucasian donors included about 84% of the 350 to 500 genotyped donors. The study was designed to test whether signatures of past pathogen exposure could be identified by cataloging public T cell receptors. Using immunosequencing, the study profiled T cell repertoires from roughly 650 subjects and related those repertoires to cytomegalovirus serostatus. In addition to the first cohort of roughly 700 subjects, a separate validation cohort of under 150 different subjects was used. The study combined high-throughput TCR immunosequencing, statistical association of individual TCRs with disease status, and machine learning to predict cytomegalovirus infection status. To study patterns of TCR occurrence, a later analysis re-analyzed previously published TCR beta repertoires from several hundred donors and added high-resolution HLA genotyping. Rather than drawing on any new phenotypic data, the later analysis identified candidate immune exposures from TCR beta sequences and the way those sequences occurred across donors. An earlier analysis of 587 of the donors applied high-throughput TCR beta sequencing to assess whether each TCR beta V gene segment acted as functional or pseudogenic. Donor age, sex, ethnicity and CMV serostatus were compiled together with the repertoire data. A later genetic analysis took genome-wide SNP genotypes for about 55% of the 666 donors and used that subset as a discovery cohort. All discovery cohort repertoires had been generated on a single sequencing platform. Class I and class II HLA loci were covered by the typing at four-digit resolution. The number of typed donors differed by locus: 629-630 for A, B, C, DRB1 and DQB1; 500 to 550 for DQA1; 606 for DPA1; and 400 to 480 for DPB1. Four to six DR-DQ haplotypes were handled as single units for association and clustering, since linkage in the cohort was strong. Among around 400 genotyped donors of the cohort, an average of approximately 240,000 unique TCR beta nucleotide sequences was sequenced per donor, of which approximately 18% were non-productive. General findings and caveats noted by the study authors: In a later analysis, TCR association rates were found to vary across HLA loci, with the most associated TCRs seen for DRB1 alleles and the fewest for HLA-C alleles. Roughly 17 rarely observed V segments, including chromosome 9 orphons, were excluded from the earlier analysis of just under 600 of the donors because counts were too low. Most TCR sequences were observed very rarely across donors, whereas some public TCRs were present in many individuals. A further reported finding was that TCR beta sequences accurately predicted the HLA-A and HLA-B alleles for most subjects in the first cohort. A later analysis found that HLA-associated TCR beta chains were more clonally expanded and had lower generation probabilities than equally common non-associated chains. In a later analysis, several top co-occurrence clusters were reported to appear linked to parvovirus B19, influenza, CMV and Epstein-Barr virus. When HLA alleles, especially DR and DQ, strongly co-occurred, TCR associations were difficult to assign to individual alleles. A later genetic analysis reported fewer N-insertions in productive TCRs among donors in an Asian-associated ancestry cluster than the approximately 700-donor mean. Some IMGT-functional V segments, including TRBV6-2 and TRBV6-3, could not be told apart with the 87-base-pair reads, so those segments were excluded. Specific HLA alleles were associated with 15,000 to 20,000 TCR beta sequences at a false discovery rate of 0.05 in a later analysis. In a later genetic analysis, a missense DCLRE1C variant was associated with V-gene and J-gene trimming of TCR beta chains, and the association was replicated in an independent cohort. A cluster of highly shared sequence variants was judged likely to represent a technical artifact of the sequencing pipeline. The classifier was reported to diagnose cytomegalovirus status with high specificity and sensitivity in both the original and validation cohorts. This cohort had only TCR beta chains sequenced, and the lack of alpha or paired-chain data limited which features could be detected. Sequencing depth was assumed to be roughly uniform across donors in the presence/absence analyses, though that assumption may not hold. For the cohort, immune exposure information was limited to CMV serostatus. Correlated functional status among segregating V segments might reflect linkage disequilibrium, but an unknown experimental factor could not be ruled out. A total of 150 to 200 TCR beta chains were listed by the study as associated with cytomegalovirus. Because HLA typing was unavailable for some donors at each locus, only the typed subset was used in association tests. In a later analysis, most CMV-associated TCR beta chains were found to appear HLA-restricted, with HLA associations seemingly driven largely by CMV exposure. The authors suggested that the approach could potentially be extended to other disease states and immunological phenotypes. A few of the identified cytomegalovirus-associated TCR beta chains were confirmed in vitro to be specific for cytomegalovirus antigens. Broadly in line with IMGT annotations, most TCR beta V segments showed up in productive rearrangements about 87% or about 30% of the time in an earlier analysis of several hundred of the donors.

Note on this clone: Its antigen is currently not known. No per-base quality is available; no much larger clone lies one base away. This same CDR3 is encoded by further DNA sequences in the sample.

The germline V gene (reference sequence) provides CDR1 MNHEY and CDR2 SMNVEV. V and J are truncated by 6 bases and 8 bases respectively, leaving an intervening sequence of 16 bases. The CDR3 measures 13 amino acids from cysteine to phenylalanine. Left in the record is the CDR3 DNA by itself, 39 bases read in frame from the first base. The cohort was made up of around 720 healthy bone marrow donors. Cohort members were all nominally healthy when sampled, although unrecorded immune exposures were likely present. The donor tested CMV seropositive and was one of the 289 seropositive cohort members. A peripheral blood sample was collected from each donor, and TCR beta sequencing was performed on peripheral blood mononuclear cells. The Qiagen DNeasy Blood Extraction Kit was used to extract genomic DNA from the blood cell samples. Preparation of the library involved the immunoSEQ multiplex PCR assay. For the multiplex PCR, a mixture combining 60 forward primers for TCR Vbeta segments and 13 reverse primers for TCR Jbeta segments was used. The CDR3 region of rearranged TCR beta genes was amplified from genomic DNA by a multiplex PCR assay. The Illumina HiSeq System was used to sequence the amplified TCR beta libraries as 87-base-pair reads. The study's processing was this. A later analysis counted approximately 74 million unique TCR beta chains across the 700 or so repertoires, and around 12 million of these chains were shared by at least two donors. A nearest-neighbor algorithm error-corrected the raw reads and collapsed the reads into unique sequences, merging closely related sequences to remove PCR and sequencing errors. To assign V, D and J gene segments, CDR3 sequences were aligned to IMGT reference sequences. For a sequence to be retained, a match of at least six nucleotides was required to both a V gene segment and a J gene segment. A rearrangement was called productive if the CDR3 had no stop codons and remained in frame with V and J, and every other rearrangement was called non-productive. Following IMGT convention, CDR3 was defined as the stretch from the second conserved V-encoded cysteine up to the conserved J-encoded phenylalanine. The earlier analysis of about 530 of the donors excluded any sequence lacking an unambiguous match to a single V gene segment. An earlier analysis of approximately 590 of the donors called V segments functional above 56.7% productive rearrangements and segregating when the between-donor standard deviation exceeded 5%. A statistical classification framework was built for diagnosing cytomegalovirus status from the catalog of TCR beta chain sequences. V and J gene assignment, in a later analysis, came from comparing TCR nucleotide sequences with IMGT/GENE-DB human TR gene sequences. Using the TCRdist pipeline, a later analysis assigned CDR3 sequences along with most-parsimonious VDJ recombination scenarios. In a later analysis, each TCR beta chain was defined by its CDR3 amino acid sequence together with its V-gene family, and reads without a unique V-gene family were excluded. A later analysis removed several hundred highly shared, low-generation-probability nucleotide sequences to deal with suspected cross-contamination and a sequencing artifact. In a later analysis, a clonal expansion index was calculated for each public chain from normalized within-repertoire ranks of inferred template counts. A later analysis computed generation probabilities with a VDJ recombination model fitted to out-of-frame rearrangements, and checked the results against IGoR. In a later analysis, hypergeometric tests were used to score TCR-TCR, TCR-HLA and TCR-CMV co-occurrence, with a repertoire-size bias correction applied to TCR pairs. False discovery rates were estimated in a later analysis by permuting HLA or CMV assignments 20 times. In a later analysis, co-occurring TCRs were grouped using DBSCAN, and TCRdist sequence similarity was added for clustering within HLA-allele-positive subsets. For co-occurrence clustering, repertoires with fewer than 30,000 or more than 120,000 public chains were excluded, along with several repertoires with anomalous nucleotide sharing. The clones in this table, taken by TCRdb from immuneACCESS, are in-frame only. Not every clone is retained; where verified, under half of the shortfall comes from an unresolved V gene, and the cause of the rest is unknown. V, J and clone size were drawn from that table, and D and trimming were deduced from the DNA. The sample table records about 120,000 clones; more than 70% of these occur just once. The leading ten clones occupy around 3% of the sample.

The receptor comes from a woman in her sixties or seventies in good health and CMV-seropositive. Sequences were obtained from PBMCs. The V gene is TRBV27 and the J gene is TRBJ1-2; the D gene assignment is ambiguous. The DNA sequence reads TGTGCCAGCAGCCCCATCCCAGGCCAAGGCTACACCTTC. This translates into CASSPIPGQGYTF.